The 31 T cell receptor beta chains below were found in one sample sequenced in a study of regulatory T cells in long-lasting Graves disease (dated by TCRdb to the early 2020s). Library prep was done by multiplex PCR. TCRdb records Illumina HiSeq 4000 as the sequencer. CDR3 regions were amplified by Arm-PCR with iRepertoire HTBI primers to construct TCR beta libraries. TCRdb passed the public sequencing reads through fastp at Q25 and MiXCR, retaining productive beta sequences. Under each unique CDR3 protein, matching rows form one entry showing the most common genes and DNA. Here the sample has 200,000 to 250,000 distinct CDR3 sequences; around 16% occur a single time. Of the sample, approximately 24% is held by the ten largest clones. The sample's time point label, in plain terms: newly diagnosed GD, antithyroid drugs for less than 3 months. For both TCR sequencing and RNA sequencing, RNA was extracted from PBMCs in TRIzol.

The sample in question was peripheral blood mononuclear cells (PBMCs), obtained at new diagnosis, from a patient treated with antithyroid drugs. The receptors shown here come from a female donor with Graves disease.

This clonotype was counted ten times or more. The chain recombines TRBV28 with TRBJ2-7; 11 positions agree with TRBD1. The V gene's germline CDR1 is MDHEN and CDR2 SYDVKM. V lost 6 bases and J lost 4; bases outside the gene matches: 14. The CDR3 spans 17 residues. Written as DNA, the CDR3 is TGTGCCAGCAGAACACCCCGTCGGGACAGGGGGACATACGAGCAGTACTTC. Its protein is CASRTPRRDRGTYEQYF.

This chain connects TRBV11-1 to TRBJ2-7, with TRBD1 matching 10 bases. The germline gives CDR1 SGHAT, CDR2 FQDESV (reference sequence). V shed 5 bases and J 2 bases; nucleotides not matched to a gene: 6. The CDR3 contains 15 residues. CDR3 sequence (DNA): TGTGCCAGCAGCACGGGACAGGGGTTAGCCTACGAGCAGTACTTC. Translation: CASSTGQGLAYEQYF.

This clonotype was detected many times. This rearrangement joins TRBV15 to TRBJ2-1; 7 nucleotides agree with TRBD2. CDR1 and CDR2 from the germline V gene are LNHNV and YYDKDF (reference sequence). V was pared by 3 bases and J by 0 bases, with 5 bases of the junction left unmatched. The CDR3 runs to 16 residues. CDR3 nucleotide sequence: TGTGCCACCAGCAGGAGAGCGGGATTCTCCTACAATGAGCAGTTCTTC. This sequence encodes CATSRRAGFSYNEQFF.

This clonotype was recorded a few times. This chain links TRBV9 with TRBJ2-3; a weak D match, TRBD2 (6 bases). Germline CDR1 reads SGDLS; CDR2 reads YYNGEE. Trimming pared 6 bases from V and 8 bases from J, leaving 13 bases between. The length of the CDR3 is 12 residues. This CDR3 is CASIGGEGTQYF. The CDR3, as DNA: TGTGCCAGCATCGGGGGTGAAGGTACGCAGTATTTT.

The rearrangement uses TRBV2 and TRBJ1-1, with a weak D call TRBD1 (5 bases). The CDR3 totals 13 residues. V dropped 5 bases and J dropped 11 bases, with 18 bases sitting between them. The germline V gene has CDR1 SNHLY and CDR2 FYNNEI. The CDR3 region has the DNA TGTGCCAGCAGTAGGGACCCGGGCTTTGGGGCTTTCTTT. Its protein is CASSRDPGFGAFF.

This clonotype was seen repeatedly, ten times or more. The gene calls are TRBV27 and TRBJ1-1; 9 bases fit TRBD1. V lost 7 bases to trimming and J lost 0 bases; unmatched junction nucleotides: 9. Germline CDR1 is MNHEY and CDR2 is SMNVEV (reference sequence). The CDR3 loop spans 16 amino acids. The CDR3 nucleotides are TGTGCCAGCAAAATCGGGACAGGGAGTATGAACACTGAAGCTTTCTTT. This sequence encodes CASKIGTGSMNTEAFF.

To note about this clonotype: This may arise from a read error, as a much more abundant clone is one base away. V and J are TRBV4-3 and TRBJ2-3; 8 bases agree with TRBD2. The CDR3 is 14 residues long. CDR1 is LGHNA and CDR2 is YSLEER in the germline V gene. CDR3 protein: CASSRAGERDTRYF. For the CDR3, the DNA is TGCGCCAGCAGCCGAGCGGGAGAGAGAGATACGCGGTATTTT.

This clonotype has at least ten counts. The chain joins TRBV2 to TRBJ2-7, with TRBD2 identical over 7 bases. Losses at the gene ends were 5 bases for V and 3 bases for J; bases not matched to a gene: 7. The CDR3 has 14 amino acids. Germline assignment: CDR1 SNHLY and CDR2 FYNNEI. The CDR3: CASSSSGMGYEQYF. For the CDR3, the DNA is TGTGCCAGCAGTTCCAGCGGGATGGGCTACGAGCAGTACTTC.

This clonotype was counted at least ten times. The chain links TRBV19 to TRBJ1-2; D is unresolved. Germline V gives CDR1 LNHDA, CDR2 SQIVND (reference sequence). V was pared by 1 base and J by 4 bases, with 10 bases between. The CDR3 is 14 amino acids. CDR3 amino acids: CASSIGSRGYGYTF. For the CDR3, the DNA is TGTGCCAGTAGTATAGGCTCTCGGGGCTATGGCTACACCTTC. The variable domain in full, with the rest retrieved from reference TRBV19 and TRBJ1-2, is DGGITQSPKYLFRKEGQNVTLSCEQNLNHDAMYWYRQDPGQGLRLIYYSQIVNDFQKGDIAEGYSVSREKKESFPLTVTSAQKNPTAFYLCASSIGSRGYGYTFGSGTRLTVV.

This rearrangement joins TRBV28 to TRBJ1-1, with a possible D match to TRBD1 (6 bases). The V end lost 8 bases, the J end lost 5 bases, and 18 bases lay between the germline ends. Germline V CDR1 and CDR2: MDHEN, SYDVKM. The CDR3 totals 14 residues. CDR3 amino acids: CASVLFTGRTEAFF. In DNA, the CDR3 is TGTGCCAGCGTTTTGTTCACAGGGCGGACTGAAGCTTTCTTT.

This clonotype was detected many times. V and J are TRBV12-3 or TRBV12-4 and TRBJ2-7; D is uncertain. V lost 6 bases and J 7 bases, leaving 10 bases between the germline ends. The CDR3 runs 11 residues. CDR3 amino acids: CASSQTLEQYF. CDR3 in DNA: TGTGCCAGCAGCCAAACCTTGGAGCAGTACTTC.

This clonotype was recorded many times. This rearrangement joins TRBV5-1 to TRBJ2-1; 10 bases map to TRBD2. Trimming took 5 bases from V and 9 from J; bases not matched to a gene: 5. The CDR3 loop spans 13 amino acids. Germline CDR1 and CDR2: SGHRS and YFSETQ. CDR3 in amino acids: CASRLAGSFEQFF. The CDR3 nucleotides read TGCGCCAGCAGACTAGCGGGATCCTTTGAGCAGTTCTTC.

This clonotype has a count of ten or more. The rearrangement uses TRBV5-4 and TRBJ2-1; 14 bases are shared with TRBD2. Unmatched junction bases numbered 7, after V lost 5 bases and J lost 6 bases. The CDR3 spans 16 residues. CDR1 is SGHNT and CDR2 is YYREEE in the germline V gene (reference sequence). In DNA, the CDR3 is TGTGCCAGCAGGACGGGGACTAGCGGGAGTGGCAATGAGCAGTTCTTC. Its protein product is CASRTGTSGSGNEQFF.

This clonotype was seen at least ten times. The chain couples TRBV19 to TRBJ2-7, with TRBD1 identical over 7 bases. The germline CDR1 and CDR2 sequences are LNHDA and SQIVND (reference sequence). This CDR3 comprises 14 residues. The J segment lost 3 bases and the V segment lost 5 bases, leaving 7 bases of the junction unmatched. In DNA, the CDR3 is TGTGCCAGTAGTTCCTGGGCAGGGGGCTACGAGCAGTACTTC. Protein product: CASSSWAGGYEQYF.

At least ten counts were recorded for this clonotype. The gene calls are TRBV10-3 and TRBJ2-5; 11 nucleotides line up with TRBD2. This CDR3 has 15 amino acids. V shed 6 bases, J shed 3 bases, and the junction held 6 bases outside the gene matches. The germline V gene encodes CDR1 ENHRY and CDR2 SYGVKD. This chain's CDR3 is CAISAIAGGKETQYF. The CDR3, as DNA: TGTGCCATCAGCGCCATAGCGGGAGGGAAAGAGACCCAGTACTTC.

The count of this clonotype is one. Because the CDR3's place on the DNA is in doubt, the DNA is left out and the CDR3 is given as listed by TCRdb. V usage is TRBV14 and J usage is TRBJ1-1; the D call of TRBD1 is as the table states it, not checked on the DNA. Germline CDR1 and CDR2: SGHDN and FVKESK. 24 amino acids form the CDR3, both terminal residues included. The chain's CDR3 is CASTNQTSMYLCASSPPVQTEAFF.

This clonotype was counted many times. J is TRBJ2-7 and V is TRBV3-1; the D gene is possibly TRBD2 (6 bases). This CDR3 has 14 residues. V dropped 1 base and J dropped 3 bases, with 10 bases sitting between them. Germline V gene data show CDR1 as LGHDT and CDR2 as YNNKEL (reference sequence). The DNA for the CDR3 is TGTGCCAGCAGCCAAGTTAGCGGAAGCTACGAGCAGTACTTC. Amino acid sequence: CASSQVSGSYEQYF.

This clonotype has ten or more counts. In nucleotides, the CDR3 is TGTGCCAGCAGGAGGGGAATCGGGAACACTGAAGCTTTCTTT. Translation: CASRRGIGNTEAFF. The chain joins TRBV2 to TRBJ1-1, with D perhaps TRBD1 (5 bases). Trimming removed 6 bases at V and 1 base at J, with 12 bases between. Germline CDR1 and CDR2: SNHLY and FYNNEI. The CDR3 has 14 residues.

This chain uses TRBV24-1 with TRBJ2-3, with TRBD2 matching over 8 bases. The CDR3 runs to 16 residues. CDR1 is KGHDR and CDR2 is SFDVKD in the germline V gene. Trimming removed 1 base from V and 4 bases from J; junction bases left unmatched: 6. Here the CDR3 reads CATSDFYGRDSDTQYF. The CDR3 bases are TGTGCCACCAGTGATTTCTACGGGAGGGACTCAGATACGCAGTATTTT.

This clonotype has ten or more counts. The chain combines TRBV27 with TRBJ2-2, with TRBD2 identical over 7 bases. Unmatched junction bases numbered 13, after V lost 4 bases and J lost 8 bases. Germline V gives CDR1 MNHEY, CDR2 SMNVEV (reference sequence). This CDR3 is built from 16 residues. The CDR3 spells CASSYSSLGGSGELFF. Written as DNA, the CDR3 is TGTGCCAGCAGTTACTCTAGCCTCGGGGGGTCAGGGGAGCTGTTTTTT.

This clonotype has ten or more counts. The DNA of the CDR3 is TGTGCCTGGAGTGTAACAGGGAACACCGGGGAGCTGTTTTTT. It codes for CAWSVTGNTGELFF. The rearrangement uses TRBV30 and TRBJ2-2; maybe TRBD1 (5 bases). Germline V gives CDR1 GTSNPN, CDR2 SVGIG (reference sequence). Trimming removed 0 bases from V and 1 base from J, with 6 bases in between. This CDR3 has 14 amino acids.

This clonotype has a count of ten or more. The CDR3 coding sequence is TGCAGCGTTGAGCTTGGCAATGAGCAGTTCTTC. It is translated as CSVELGNEQFF. This chain uses TRBV29-1 with TRBJ2-1; D is unclear. The V and J ends lost 3 bases and 6 bases respectively, with 6 bases between them. The CDR3 is 11 amino acids. Per germline, CDR1 SQVTM and CDR2 ANQGSEA.

There are many counts of this clonotype. The chain employs TRBV28 and TRBJ2-2, with 11 bases identical to TRBD2. Losses at the gene ends were 4 bases for V and 8 bases for J; bases not matched to a gene: 9. The CDR3 consists of 16 residues. Germline-derived CDR1 and CDR2 are MDHEN and SYDVKM. The CDR3 sequence is CASSSPGTSGLGELFF. In DNA, the CDR3 is TGTGCCAGCAGTTCGCCCGGGACTAGCGGATTAGGGGAGCTGTTTTTT.

Regarding this clonotype: A much larger clone sits a single nucleotide away, making a read error possible. The V and J genes are TRBV29-1 and TRBJ2-1; D is uncertain. CDR3 length: 8 residues. Germline V gives CDR1 SQVTM, CDR2 ANQGSEA. The CDR3 sequence: CSVGPDLF. CDR3 in DNA: TGCAGCGTTGGCCCGGACCTTTTC.

In its sample, this clonotype was seen many times. CDR3 sequence reads: CASTRDRGHNEQFF. In DNA, the CDR3 is TGTGCCAGCACCCGGGACAGGGGGCACAATGAGCAGTTCTTC. V is TRBV12-3 or TRBV12-4 and J is TRBJ2-1; 12 nucleotides agree with TRBD1. The CDR3 is 14 amino acids. V dropped 7 bases and J dropped 5; count of bases not matched to a gene: 3.

This clonotype was seen many times. This chain connects TRBV24-1 to TRBJ2-3, with 7 positions matching TRBD1. Germline V gives CDR1 KGHDR, CDR2 SFDVKD. The CDR3 sequence is 14 residues long. After removal of 9 bases from V and 2 bases from J, the junction contained 7 bases not matched to a gene. CDR3 DNA: TGTGCCACCGGAACCGGGACAGCCACAGATACGCAGTATTTT. Translating it yields CATGTGTATDTQYF.

This clonotype was detected many times. The chain has TRBV30 and TRBJ1-2; 10 bases agree with TRBD1. Germline assignment: CDR1 GTSNPN and CDR2 SVGIG (reference sequence). This CDR3 contains 13 residues. V was clipped by 2 bases and J by 7 bases; unmatched bases: 4. The CDR3 coding sequence is TGTGCCTGGAGTCGACAGGGGGCTTTTGGCTACACCTTC. The encoded protein is CAWSRQGAFGYTF.

This clonotype occurred many times. The J gene is TRBJ1-4, the V gene TRBV7-9; 10 positions match TRBD1. Per the germline V gene, CDR1 is SEHNR and CDR2 is FQNEAQ (reference sequence). The CDR3 length is 15 residues. After removal of 5 bases from V and 4 bases from J, the junction contained 4 bases not matched to a gene. The CDR3 DNA follows: TGTGCCAGCAGCCGCGGGACAGGGGATAATGAAAAACTGTTTTTT. It specifies CASSRGTGDNEKLFF.

This clonotype was counted ten times or more. J is TRBJ2-7 and V is TRBV12-3 or TRBV12-4; either TRBD1 or TRBD2 may supply D (5 bases each). The CDR3 totals 13 residues. With 6 bases removed from V and 0 bases from J, the gap between germline ends came to 9 bases. CDR3 bases: TGTGCCAGCAGCCGGGACCACTCCTACGAGCAGTACTTC. It translates to CASSRDHSYEQYF.

This clonotype was counted many times. The gene calls are TRBV20-1 and TRBJ2-7; D is possibly TRBD1 (6 bases). V shed 6 bases and J shed 2 bases, with 11 bases lying between them. Germline loops: CDR1 DFQATT, CDR2 SNEGSKA (reference sequence). This CDR3 contains 12 residues. The chain's CDR3 is CSAHRDPYEQYF. The CDR3 DNA follows: TGCAGTGCCCACAGGGACCCCTACGAGCAGTACTTC.

In this sample, this clonotype turned up many times. The chain links TRBV19 to TRBJ1-1, with D tentatively TRBD1 (5 bases). Germline lookup yields CDR1 LNHDA and CDR2 SQIVND (reference sequence). The CDR3 runs 12 residues. Trimming shortened V by 7 bases and J by 6 bases, and 12 bases separated the two germline ends. The CDR3 loop is CASITPRAEAFF. The CDR3 DNA reads TGTGCCAGTATCACCCCCAGGGCTGAAGCTTTCTTT.